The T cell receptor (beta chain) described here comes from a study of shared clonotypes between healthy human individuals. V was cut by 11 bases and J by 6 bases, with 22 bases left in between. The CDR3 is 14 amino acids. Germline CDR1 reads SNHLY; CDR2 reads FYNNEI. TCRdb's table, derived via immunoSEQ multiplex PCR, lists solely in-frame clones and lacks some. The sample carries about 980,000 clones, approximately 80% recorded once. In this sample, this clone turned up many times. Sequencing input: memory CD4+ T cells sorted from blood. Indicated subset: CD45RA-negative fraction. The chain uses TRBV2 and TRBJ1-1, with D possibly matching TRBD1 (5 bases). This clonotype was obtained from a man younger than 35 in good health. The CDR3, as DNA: TGTGCCGGCGCGTTGGAGCAGGGAAGGTCTGAAGCTTTCTTT. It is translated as CAGALEQGRSEAFF.